This T cell receptor beta chain was identified during a study of cytomegalovirus exposure and HLA in healthy donors. Findings and caveats of the study: In a later analysis, HLA-C alleles had the fewest associated TCRs, DRB1 alleles the most. There were some V segments, including TRBV6-2 and TRBV6-3, excluded as indistinguishable.

Comments on this clone: The antigen is unknown.

A multiplex PCR was run with 60 Vbeta primers and 13 Jbeta primers. Generated by immunoSEQ multiplex PCR, the TCRdb table keeps only in-frame clones and is missing some. Here the sample spans about 160,000 clones, 75% being singletons. V shed 2 bases and J 5 bases; nucleotides not matched to a gene: 10. Germline CDR1 is ENHRY and CDR2 is SYGVKD. This CDR3 is 16 amino acids long. The chain uses TRBV10-3 and TRBJ2-5, with 8 bases aligning to TRBD1. Sequences were obtained from PBMCs. The TCR originated in a man aged 18 to 30 in good health and CMV-seronegative. The CDR3 sequence is CAISETPGTGLETQYF. For the CDR3, the DNA is TGTGCCATCAGTGAGACCCCCGGGACAGGACTGGAGACCCAGTACTTC.